These 20 T cell receptor beta chains share one sample of origin, sequenced in a study of T cell changes during pregnancy in multiple sclerosis. Method: immunoSEQ multiplex PCR; TCRdb's copy keeps in-frame clones and lacks some. The sample carries under 50,000 clones, around 93% recorded once. The sequencing here drew on CD8+ T cells from peripheral blood mononuclear cells, taken before pregnancy. These TCRs come from a female donor with multiple sclerosis, enrolled in a pregnancy study.

V gene TRBV27 combines with J gene TRBJ1-2, with D unclear. Germline CDR1 MNHEY, CDR2 SMNVEV (reference sequence). The CDR3 has 13 amino acids. Trimming removed 5 bases from V and 5 bases from J, with 12 bases in between. The CDR3 here is CASSRTASYGYTF. The CDR3 DNA is TGTGCCAGCAGTCGAACAGCCTCATATGGCTACACCTTC.

The chain has TRBV9 and TRBJ2-2; no firm D call. The CDR3 is 16 amino acids. Trimming removed 3 bases at V and 0 bases at J, with 12 bases between. The germline CDR1 and CDR2 sequences are SGDLS and YYNGEE. CDR3 sequence: CASSESQIANTGELFF. The DNA of the CDR3 is TGTGCCAGCAGCGAGTCACAGATCGCGAACACCGGGGAGCTGTTTTTT. Supplemented by reference TRBV9 and TRBJ2-2, the full variable domain reads DSGVTQTPKHLITATGQRVTLRCSPRSGDLSVYWYQQSLDQGLQFLIQYYNGEERAKGNILERFSAQQFPDLHSELNLSSLELGDSALYFCASSESQIANTGELFFGEGSRLTVL.

The chain recombines TRBV6-5 with TRBJ2-5; 7 nucleotides align to TRBD1. J lost 3 bases, V lost 0 bases, and 4 bases had no gene match. The CDR3 is made up of 15 amino acids. The germline gives CDR1 MNHEY, CDR2 SVGAGI. CDR3 sequence: CASSYSDRIKETQYF. CDR3 in DNA: TGTGCCAGCAGTTACTCGGACAGGATTAAAGAGACCCAGTACTTC.

This chain joins TRBV2 and TRBJ2-5; tentative D call: TRBD2 (5 bases). The J call may be faulty, since TRBJ2-7 better matches the DNA end. CDR3 length: 13 amino acids. Germline CDR1 reads SNHLY; CDR2 reads FYNNEI. CDR3 coding DNA: TGTGCCAGCAGTGACGAGGGAGTGCACGAGCAGTACTTC. Amino acids: CASSDEGVHEQYF.

In its sample, this clone was seen once. In nucleotides, the CDR3 is TGTGCCAGCAGTGAAGCGGGTCCGGGGGGTCTGAGGTACAATGAGCAGTTCTTC. This gives the protein CASSEAGPGGLRYNEQFF. The chain couples TRBV6-1 to TRBJ2-1; 7 nucleotides align to TRBD2. CDR3 length equals 18 residues. CDR1 MNHNS and CDR2 SASEGT come from the germline V gene. The trim removed 0 bases at V and 4 bases at J, leaving 12 bases unmatched.

The chain uses TRBV7-3 and TRBJ1-5; D unclear. Trimming left V 4 bases short and J 0 bases short, with 4 bases between. The CDR3 loop spans 13 amino acids. CDR1 SGHTA and CDR2 FQGTGA come from the germline V gene. The CDR3 loop reads CASSYYSNQPQHF. In nucleotides, the CDR3 is TGTGCCAGCAGCTACTATAGCAATCAGCCCCAGCATTTT.

This clone was picked up one time. This chain joins TRBV7-3 and TRBJ2-1; 13 nucleotides match TRBD2. The CDR3 loop spans 16 amino acids. Germline CDR1 SGHTA, CDR2 FQGTGA. V gave up 5 bases and J gave up 4 bases; unmatched junction bases: 5. CDR3 bases: TGTGCCAGCAGCCTATTGGGACTAGCGGGGTACAATGAGCAGTTCTTC. Its translation: CASSLLGLAGYNEQFF.

This chain connects TRBV5-8 to TRBJ2-7; 11 bases agree with TRBD1. Unmatched junction bases numbered 5, after V lost 3 bases and J lost 3 bases. Germline lookup yields CDR1 SGHTS and CDR2 YDEGEE. This CDR3 region has 15 residues. In DNA, the CDR3 is TGTGCCAGCAGCTCCGGGACAGGGGGTTTCTACGAGCAGTACTTC. It encodes CASSSGTGGFYEQYF.

V is TRBV2 and J is TRBJ1-2; D is perhaps TRBD1 (5 bases). The CDR3 has 13 amino acids. V shed 8 bases and J shed 3 bases, with 13 bases lying between them. Looked up from germline, CDR1 is SNHLY and CDR2 is FYNNEI. CDR3 bases: TGTGCCAGCCCCCCAGGGCGAGACTATGGCTACACCTTC. It yields the protein CASPPGRDYGYTF.

This clone was detected only once. The chain carries TRBV2 and TRBJ1-2; possible D gene TRBD1, 5 bases. This CDR3 comprises 13 residues. Per the germline V gene, CDR1 is SNHLY and CDR2 is FYNNEI. V lost 4 bases to trimming and J lost 6 bases, with 12 bases between them. The CDR3 region has the DNA TGTGCCAGCAGTGTTAGGGGTAGGGATGGCTACACCTTC. Translating gives CASSVRGRDGYTF.

The chain links TRBV27 to TRBJ1-1; D is unclear. The CDR3 loop spans 14 amino acids. The V end lost 1 base, the J end lost 6 bases, and 12 bases lay between the germline ends. Germline V gene lookup returns CDR1 MNHEY and CDR2 SMNVEV (reference sequence). CDR3 sequence reads: CASSLYTFSAEAFF. The CDR3 nucleotides are TGTGCCAGCAGTTTATACACGTTTTCTGCTGAAGCTTTCTTT.

The genes are TRBV7-9 and TRBJ1-1, with a weak D call TRBD1 (5 bases). The CDR3 is 16 amino acids. V gave up 3 bases and J gave up 0 bases, with 14 bases separating them. Looked up from germline, CDR1 is SEHNR and CDR2 is FQNEAQ (reference sequence). CDR3 sequence (DNA): TGTGCCAGCAGCTTGGTTTTTGGACACCTGAACACTGAAGCTTTCTTT. Encoded protein: CASSLVFGHLNTEAFF.

V and J are TRBV5-6 and TRBJ2-7, with 9 bases aligning to TRBD2. This CDR3 region has 13 residues. The V gene's germline CDR1 is SGHDT and CDR2 YYEEEE. V trimming: 3 bases; J trimming: 5 bases; junction bases outside the gene matches: 3. CDR3 sequence: CASSSGTSNEQYF. Here the CDR3 DNA reads TGTGCCAGCAGCTCCGGGACTAGCAACGAGCAGTACTTC.

This rearrangement joins TRBV9 to TRBJ2-3; 8 nucleotides agree with TRBD2. CDR3 size: 18 residues. CDR1 is SGDLS, CDR2 YYNGEE, per germline. V lost 0 bases and J lost 1; bases outside the gene matches: 10. The CDR3: CASSVGAPGGVGTDTQYF. In DNA, the CDR3 is TGTGCCAGCAGCGTAGGAGCCCCCGGGGGGGTCGGCACAGATACGCAGTATTTT.

This clone was seen only once. CDR3 DNA sequence: TGTGCCAGCAGCCCGGACAGTTCCTACGAGCAGTACTTC. This translates into CASSPDSSYEQYF. The chain recombines TRBV7-3 with TRBJ2-7, with a tentative D call TRBD1 (6 bases). CDR3 size: 13 residues. Germline lookup yields CDR1 SGHTA and CDR2 FQGTGA. With 5 bases removed from V and 1 base from J, the gap between germline ends came to 9 bases.

This clone has just a few counts. This chain links TRBV19 with TRBJ2-7; perhaps TRBD1 as D (5 bases). Germline V gene sequence: CDR1 LNHDA, CDR2 SQIVND (reference sequence). V lost 3 bases and J 3 bases, leaving 21 bases between the germline ends. CDR3 length: 17 residues. The CDR3 loop is CASSIQGEFATVYEQYF. CDR3 DNA: TGTGCCAGTAGTATCCAGGGTGAGTTCGCTACTGTCTACGAGCAGTACTTC.

This clone has just one count. This sequence joins TRBV10-3 and TRBJ1-4; D is possibly TRBD1 (5 bases). Germline V gene sequence: CDR1 ENHRY, CDR2 SYGVKD. The V end lost 3 bases, the J end lost 5 bases, and 13 bases lay between the germline ends. The CDR3 has 15 amino acids. This chain's CDR3 is CAISEGQSKNEKLFF. In DNA form, the CDR3 reads TGTGCCATCAGTGAAGGACAATCCAAGAATGAAAAACTGTTTTTT.

Written as DNA, the CDR3 is TGTGCCAGCGGGGACAGGGGACGGGGGTCCAATCAGCCCCAGCATTTT. It yields the protein CASGDRGRGSNQPQHF. The V call is TRBV28, the J call TRBJ1-5; TRBD1 agrees at 10 bases. V trimming: 8 bases; J trimming: 3 bases; junction bases outside the gene matches: 10. Germline CDR1 MDHEN, CDR2 SYDVKM. The CDR3 contains 16 residues.

The rearrangement uses TRBV5-6 and TRBJ1-5, with a weak D call TRBD1 (6 bases). This CDR3 has 14 amino acids. The germline V gene encodes CDR1 SGHDT and CDR2 YYEEEE. V gave up 7 bases and J gave up 4 bases, with 15 bases separating them. The DNA of the CDR3 is TGTGCCAGCGAAGAAGCCGGGACAAATCAGCCCCAGCATTTT. Translating gives CASEEAGTNQPQHF.

The CDR3 coding sequence is TGTGCCAGCAGTTACCCGGGACAGATTTATGGCTACACCTTC. Encoded protein: CASSYPGQIYGYTF. This chain uses TRBV6-5 with TRBJ1-2, with 7 positions matching TRBD1. The CDR3 contains 14 residues. J gave up 5 bases and V 2 bases, and 5 bases lay outside the gene matches. CDR1 is MNHEY and CDR2 is SVGAGI in the germline V gene.